A single sample gave rise to the 10 T cell receptor beta chains below, sequenced in a study of blood T cell repertoires in COVID-19 (TCRdb year 2020). Library prep was done by the immunoSEQ multiplex PCR assay. In its TCRdb copy, this immuneACCESS table keeps in-frame sequences only and misses some clones. Where compared with another copy, unresolved V genes explain less than half of these, and the others have no known cause. The sample includes under 300,000 clones, with about 84% observed a single time. Of the sample, 9% to 15% is held by the ten largest clones. The specimen sequenced was peripheral blood. The receptor source for this set is a man older than 75 with acute or convalescent COVID-19.

V gene TRBV5-4 combines with J gene TRBJ1-2, with a tentative D call TRBD1 (6 bases). Trimming shortened V by 5 bases and J by 0 bases, and 8 bases separated the two germline ends. Per the germline V gene, CDR1 is SGHNT and CDR2 is YYREEE (reference sequence). The CDR3 length is 13 residues. The CDR3 protein is CASRTGTNYGYTF. The CDR3 DNA follows: TGTGCCAGCAGAACAGGGACTAACTATGGCTACACCTTC.

A single count supports this clone. The chain couples TRBV19 to TRBJ1-5; 7 nucleotides line up with TRBD1. Per the germline V gene, CDR1 is LNHDA and CDR2 is SQIVND (reference sequence). The CDR3 runs to 16 residues. The V and J ends lost 3 bases and 1 base, in that order; junction bases with no gene match: 6. This chain's CDR3 is CASSIRGRASNQPQHF. CDR3 bases: TGTGCCAGTAGTATTAGGGGGCGCGCCAGCAATCAGCCCCAGCATTTT.

The table lists this clone with a few counts. The chain joins TRBV28 to TRBJ2-5; maybe TRBD2 (5 bases). V lost 1 base and J lost 1, with 10 bases in between. The CDR3 length is 15 residues. CDR1 is MDHEN and CDR2 is SYDVKM in the germline V gene. Here the CDR3 DNA reads TGTGCCAGCAGTTTATCTGCCGGGGTCCAAGAGACCCAGTACTTC. Amino acids: CASSLSAGVQETQYF.

The chain has TRBV5-4 and TRBJ1-2; D remains unclear. Germline CDR1 is SGHNT and CDR2 is YYREEE (reference sequence). This CDR3 is 15 amino acids long. V was shortened by 0 bases and J by 3 bases, with 12 bases between the two germline ends. The CDR3 sequence is CASSLGLGRDYGYTF. CDR3 nucleotide sequence: TGTGCCAGCAGCTTGGGGTTGGGGAGGGACTATGGCTACACCTTC.

V is TRBV7-2 and J is TRBJ2-5; perhaps TRBD2 as D (6 bases). V was pared by 8 bases and J by 5 bases, with 12 bases between. The CDR3 runs 12 residues. Germline V gene data show CDR1 as SGHTA and CDR2 as FQGNSA. The CDR3 loop is CASQRGLETQYF. The CDR3 nucleotides read TGTGCCAGCCAAAGGGGACTGGAGACCCAGTACTTC.

This clone was picked up one time. The chain couples TRBV7-8 to TRBJ2-7; 7 bases fit TRBD2. Germline loops: CDR1 SGHVS, CDR2 FQNEAQ. The CDR3 extends over 16 amino acids. With 1 base clipped from V and 0 bases from J, the junction kept 6 bases outside the gene matches. Here the CDR3 reads CASSLGGGPSSYEQYF. In DNA form, the CDR3 reads TGTGCCAGCAGCTTAGGGGGGGGACCGAGCTCCTACGAGCAGTACTTC.

The rearrangement joins TRBV3-1 (or the pseudogene TRBV3-2) to TRBJ2-5, with TRBD2 as a possible D gene (5 bases). From germline, CDR1 is LGHDT and CDR2 YNNKEL (reference sequence). Between the trimmed V and J ends, which lost 3 bases and 5 bases, there was a span of 7 bases. The CDR3 covers 12 residues. The CDR3 DNA follows: TGTGCCAGCAGCCAGGGGAGTGAGACCCAGTACTTC. This encodes CASSQGSETQYF.

The chain links TRBV6-5 to TRBJ2-7; 11 bases map to TRBD1. J was trimmed by 1 base and V by 5 bases; bases with no gene match: 4. Germline lookup yields CDR1 MNHEY and CDR2 SVGAGI. This CDR3 contains 15 residues. This CDR3 reads CASSRGTGGSYEQYF. The CDR3 DNA sequence: TGTGCCAGCAGTCGGGGGACAGGGGGTTCCTACGAGCAGTACTTC.

The chain has TRBV5-1 and TRBJ2-1, with 8 nucleotides matching TRBD2. The ends lost 4 bases at V and 5 bases at J; junction bases unmatched: 8. The CDR3 is 15 residues long. CDR1 SGHRS and CDR2 YFSETQ come from the germline V gene. CDR3 protein: CASSQLAGLNNEQFF. The CDR3 region has the DNA TGCGCCAGCAGCCAGCTAGCGGGCCTTAACAATGAGCAGTTCTTC.

V gene TRBV18 combines with J gene TRBJ1-6; maybe TRBD1 (6 bases). CDR1 and CDR2 from the germline V gene are KGHSH and LQKENI. With 3 bases removed from V and 7 bases from J, the gap between germline ends came to 16 bases. The CDR3 runs to 16 residues. The CDR3 region is CASSPMRGQGNSPLHF. CDR3 coding DNA: TGTGCCAGCTCACCGATGAGAGGCCAGGGGAATTCACCCCTCCACTTT. Using reference TRBV18 and TRBJ1-6 for the parts outside the CDR3, the full variable domain is NAGVMQNPRHLVRRRGQEARLRCSPMKGHSHVYWYRQLPEEGLKFMVYLQKENIIDESGMPKERFSAEFPKEGPSILRIQQVVRGDSAAYFCASSPMRGQGNSPLHFGNGTRLTVT.